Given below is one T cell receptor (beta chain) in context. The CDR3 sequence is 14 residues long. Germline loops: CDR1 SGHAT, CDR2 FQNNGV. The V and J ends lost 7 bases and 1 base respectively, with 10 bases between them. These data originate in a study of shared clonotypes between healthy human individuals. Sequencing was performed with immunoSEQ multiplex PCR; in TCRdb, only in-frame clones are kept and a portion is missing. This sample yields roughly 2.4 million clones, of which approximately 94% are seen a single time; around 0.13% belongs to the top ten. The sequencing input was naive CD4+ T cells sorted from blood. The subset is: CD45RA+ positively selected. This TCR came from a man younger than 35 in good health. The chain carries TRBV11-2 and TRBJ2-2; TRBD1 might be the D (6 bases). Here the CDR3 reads CASNRVGNTGELFF. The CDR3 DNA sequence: TGTGCCAGCAACAGGGTGGGGAACACCGGGGAGCTGTTTTTT.